The next 20 T cell receptor beta chains were all read from a single sample in a study of shared clonotypes between healthy human individuals. Sequenced by immunoSEQ multiplex PCR; TCRdb stores in-frame clones only, minus some. The sample shows about 360,000 clones, around 70% of them seen only once. Sequencing used memory CD4+ T cells sorted from blood. Indicated subset: CD45RA-negative fraction. The origin of the receptors is a man aged 30 to 39 in good health.

V and J are TRBV5-1 and TRBJ2-1; 7 nucleotides match TRBD1. The V and J ends lost 5 bases and 5 bases, in that order; junction bases with no gene match: 7. Germline CDR1 SGHRS, CDR2 YFSETQ. CDR3 length: 14 amino acids. CDR3 nucleotides: TGCGCCAGCAGTCCTCAGGGGGTTGACAATGAGCAGTTCTTC. This gives the protein CASSPQGVDNEQFF. Full variable domain (rest looked up from reference TRBV5-1 and TRBJ2-1): KAGVTQTPRYLIKTRGQQVTLSCSPISGHRSVSWYQQTPGQGLQFLFEYFSETQRNKGNFPGRFSGRQFSNSRSEMNVSTLELGDSALYLCASSPQGVDNEQFFGPGTRLTVL.

The V and J genes are TRBV5-1 and TRBJ2-7; 9 bases line up with TRBD2. V shed 2 bases, J shed 3 bases, and the junction held 6 bases outside the gene matches. The CDR3 runs to 15 residues. Germline V gene data show CDR1 as SGHRS and CDR2 as YFSETQ. The CDR3 loop is CASSLGLAKSYEQYF. In DNA form, the CDR3 reads TGCGCCAGCAGCTTAGGACTAGCGAAAAGCTACGAGCAGTACTTC.

The V gene is TRBV5-1, the J gene TRBJ2-1; D ambiguous. Germline V lookup: CDR1 SGHRS, CDR2 YFSETQ. The V gene lost 4 bases and the J gene lost 3 bases, with 8 bases spanning the gap. The CDR3 loop spans 13 amino acids. The CDR3 DNA follows: TGCGCCAGCAGCCCTATGGGCTACAATGAGCAGTTCTTC. It yields the protein CASSPMGYNEQFF.

This chain connects TRBV2 to TRBJ2-1; D tentatively reads TRBD1 or TRBD2 (5 bases each). Germline CDR1 reads SNHLY; CDR2 reads FYNNEI. The CDR3 runs to 13 residues. Trimming stripped 2 bases from V and 7 bases from J, with 9 bases between. The CDR3 coding sequence is TGTGCCAGCAGTGAATTGGGGGTGAATGAGCAGTTCTTC. Translation: CASSELGVNEQFF.

The chain uses TRBV7-3 and TRBJ2-1, with D unresolved. Trimming pared 2 bases from V and 6 bases from J, leaving 2 bases between. Germline CDR1 and CDR2: SGHTA and FQGTGA. The CDR3 is 11 amino acids. CDR3 nucleotides: TGTGCCAGCAGCTTATCCAATGAGCAGTTCTTC. The encoded protein is CASSLSNEQFF.

The gene calls are TRBV7-6 and TRBJ2-5; D unclear. This CDR3 contains 13 residues. V was trimmed by 3 bases and J by 9 bases, leaving 14 bases between them. The germline V gene has CDR1 SGHVS and CDR2 FNYEAQ. In DNA form, the CDR3 reads TGTGCCAGCAGCTTGTTAGTTTTATCCTCCCAGTACTTC. This encodes CASSLLVLSSQYF.

This clone was seen at least ten times. Additional DNA sequences in this sample encode the identical CDR3. This sequence joins TRBV27 and TRBJ2-1; 9 bases line up with TRBD1. The V gene end was trimmed by 10 bases and the J gene end by 3 bases; junction bases not matched to a gene: 10. There are 15 residues in the CDR3. From germline, CDR1 is MNHEY and CDR2 SMNVEV (reference sequence). The DNA of the CDR3 is TGTGCCACCCGGTCCCGGGACAGGGACTACAATGAGCAGTTCTTC. It yields the protein CATRSRDRDYNEQFF.

The genes are TRBV7-6 and TRBJ2-7; possibly TRBD1 or TRBD2 for D (5 bases each). Germline lookup yields CDR1 SGHVS and CDR2 FNYEAQ. The ends were cut back, 5 bases at V and 4 bases at J, with 18 bases in the middle. The CDR3 runs 15 residues. The CDR3 nucleotides are TGTGCCAGCAGCCAAGCGGCCGGGACCGCTTACGAGCAGTACTTC. This encodes CASSQAAGTAYEQYF.

This rearrangement joins TRBV7-9 to TRBJ2-7, with TRBD1 identical over 7 bases. V was pared by 4 bases and J by 5 bases, with 8 bases of the junction left unmatched. Germline-derived CDR1 and CDR2 are SEHNR and FQNEAQ (reference sequence). CDR3 length equals 14 residues. CDR3 loop: CASSSSGGSDEQYF. The DNA for the CDR3 is TGTGCCAGCAGCTCCTCAGGGGGAAGTGACGAGCAGTACTTC.

This clone showed up just once. The rearrangement joins TRBV5-5 to TRBJ2-3; TRBD2 aligns across 10 bases. CDR1 SGHKS and CDR2 YYEKEE come from the germline V gene (reference sequence). J was trimmed by 6 bases and V by 4 bases; bases with no gene match: 8. This CDR3 region has 15 residues. The CDR3 here is CASSVRTAGGDTQYF. The CDR3 nucleotides read TGTGCCAGCAGCGTCCGGACAGCGGGAGGGGATACGCAGTATTTT.

This chain uses TRBV28 with TRBJ2-2, with 11 bases fitting TRBD2. CDR1 and CDR2 (germline): MDHEN, SYDVKM. This CDR3 has 15 residues. Losses at the gene ends were 5 bases for V and 4 bases for J; bases not matched to a gene: 3. DNA for the CDR3: TGTGCCAGCAGTCCCGGACTAGCGGGCACCGGGGAGCTGTTTTTT. It encodes CASSPGLAGTGELFF.

This clone was recorded a few times. Here the CDR3 DNA reads TGCGCCAGCAGCCCCTGGATGGGGGAAGAGACCCAGTACTTC. As protein: CASSPWMGEETQYF. J is TRBJ2-5 and V is TRBV5-1; tentatively, D is TRBD1 or TRBD2 (5 bases each). This CDR3 has 14 residues. The ends were cut back, 4 bases at V and 3 bases at J, with 13 bases in the middle. CDR1 and CDR2 (germline): SGHRS, YFSETQ.

The chain links TRBV28 to TRBJ2-2; TRBD2 aligns across 11 bases. The CDR3 has 17 amino acids. After removal of 0 bases from V and 5 bases from J, the junction contained 5 bases not matched to a gene. Germline CDR1 reads MDHEN; CDR2 reads SYDVKM. CDR3 protein: CASSLWTSGIRTGELFF. The DNA for the CDR3 is TGTGCCAGCAGTTTATGGACTAGCGGGATTCGTACCGGGGAGCTGTTTTTT.

The rearrangement uses TRBV2 and TRBJ2-4; 12 bases fit TRBD2. V shed 7 bases, J shed 5 bases, and the junction held 3 bases outside the gene matches. Germline CDR1 is SNHLY and CDR2 is FYNNEI. This CDR3 contains 14 residues. CDR3 bases: TGTGCCAGCACTAGCGGGAGGGCCCAAAACATTCAGTACTTC. Translating gives CASTSGRAQNIQYF.

This clone was recorded only once. V and J are TRBV2 and TRBJ2-1; D gene unclear. Germline CDR1 and CDR2: SNHLY and FYNNEI. The V and J ends lost 4 bases and 10 bases respectively, with 5 bases between them. The CDR3 contains 10 residues. This chain's CDR3 is CASSAQEQFF. As DNA, the CDR3 is TGTGCCAGCAGTGCCCAAGAGCAGTTCTTC. Using reference TRBV2 and TRBJ2-1 for the parts outside the CDR3, the full variable domain is EPEVTQTPSHQVTQMGQEVILRCVPISNHLYFYWYRQILGQKVEFLVSFYNNEISEKSEIFDDQFSVERPDGSNFTLKIRSTKLEDSAMYFCASSAQEQFFGPGTRLTVL.

This clone was seen a single time. The V call is TRBV6-5, the J call TRBJ2-3; D not certain. V was shortened by 3 bases and J by 14 bases, with 24 bases between the two germline ends. CDR3 length equals 15 residues. CDR1 and CDR2 (germline): MNHEY, SVGAGI. CDR3 DNA sequence: TGTGCCAGCAGTTATTCCGGGTTCAGTCGGACCCAAGTGTATTTT. Translation: CASSYSGFSRTQVYF.

Note on this clone: Additional DNA sequences in this sample encode the identical CDR3. This chain links TRBV18 with TRBJ2-3; D is unresolved. The CDR3 runs to 12 residues. Trimming took off 2 bases at V and 2 bases at J, with 2 bases between the two ends. In germline, CDR1 is KGHSH, CDR2 LQKENI. The CDR3 DNA follows: TGTGCCAGCTCACCATCCACAGATACGCAGTATTTT. It is translated as CASSPSTDTQYF.

The genes are TRBV1 and TRBJ2-1; TRBD2, the table's D call, lacks a check against the DNA. TRBV1 is a pseudogene. This CDR3 spans 19 amino acids. CDR3 region: CTSSQVVVPSGHSYNEQFF. The CDR3 DNA sequence: TGCACCAGCAGCCAAGTTGTGGTCCCTAGCGGGCACTCCTACAATGAGCAGTTCTTC.

The rearrangement joins TRBV5-8 to TRBJ2-7, with 9 bases matching TRBD1. CDR1 and CDR2 from the germline V gene are SGHTS and YDEGEE. V gave up 2 bases and J gave up 5 bases; unmatched junction bases: 5. The CDR3 length is 14 residues. The CDR3 region has the DNA TGTGCCAGCAGCTTCAAACAGGGGGCCCACGAGCAGTACTTC. Translation gives CASSFKQGAHEQYF.

This chain connects TRBV2 to TRBJ1-1, with a weak D call TRBD1 (6 bases). This CDR3 is built from 13 residues. Germline loops: CDR1 SNHLY, CDR2 FYNNEI. Trimming took off 6 bases at V and 0 bases at J, with 8 bases between the two ends. The CDR3 protein is CASREGVNTEAFF. In DNA form, the CDR3 reads TGTGCCAGCAGAGAGGGGGTGAACACTGAAGCTTTCTTT.